The clone carrying this T cell receptor (beta chain) was recorded a few times. The sample comes from a study of T cells after yellow fever vaccination. TCRdb redid the calling of the 5' RACE reads with MiXCR, one entry per CDR3 protein. The sample carries about 150,000 distinct CDR3 sequences, approximately 6.6% recorded once. The CDR3 consists of 12 residues. Looked up from germline, CDR1 is DFQATT and CDR2 is SNEGSKA (reference sequence). Between the trimmed V and J ends, which lost 3 bases and 4 bases, there was a span of 10 bases. The rearrangement uses TRBV20-1 and TRBJ2-7; D gene ambiguous. This TCR was recovered from a man aged 25 to 40 who received the YFV17D yellow fever vaccine. The sample here was CD4+ T cells sorted from PBMCs, taken 10 days after the yellow fever booster vaccination. CDR3 sequence (DNA): TGCAGTGCTAGCTCATCGCCGTACGAGCAGTACTTC. Protein sequence: CSASSSPYEQYF.